This TCR beta chain was documented in a study of blood T cell repertoires in COVID-19. There are 15 residues in the CDR3. Germline V CDR1 and CDR2: SGDLS, YYNGEE. V lost 4 bases and J lost 6; bases outside the gene matches: 8. Original analysis: Reference gene primer amplification yielded estimated nucleated cell counts. Method: immunoSEQ multiplex PCR; TCRdb's copy keeps in-frame clones and lacks some. V and J calls and clone size come straight from that table; D and trimming were deduced from the DNA. The sample lists fewer than 300,000 clones; around 83% were seen once. The TCR comes from a man older than 75 with acute or convalescent COVID-19. The sequencing sample was made of peripheral blood. The gene calls are TRBV9 and TRBJ2-2; 8 nucleotides align to TRBD1. DNA for the CDR3: TGTGCCAGCAGCCCAGAACAGGGGGTGGCCGGGGAGCTGTTTTTT. Its protein is CASSPEQGVAGELFF.